Below are 11 T cell receptor beta chains sequenced from a single sample in a study of cytomegalovirus exposure and HLA in healthy donors (dated by TCRdb to the late 2010s). Libraries came from the immunoSEQ multiplex PCR assay. The multiplex PCR relied on a mix of 60 forward primers for TCR Vbeta segments and 13 reverse primers for TCR Jbeta segments. As stored in TCRdb, this immuneACCESS dataset retains in-frame rearrangements with V and J assigned. A fraction of the clones does not appear; measured against another copy, unresolved V genes explain less than half of the discrepancy, and the remainder lacks a known reason. This sample comprises 95,000 to 100,000 clones, 65% to 85% of them detected only once. The top ten constitute over 15% of the sample. Sequencing used PBMCs. These receptors were collected from a woman aged 55-69 years in good health and CMV-seropositive.

This chain joins TRBV29-1 and TRBJ2-5; TRBD1 might be the D (6 bases). Judging by the DNA end, TRBJ2-7 fits better; the J call may be wrong. This CDR3 spans 12 amino acids. The germline V gene encodes CDR1 SQVTM and CDR2 ANQGSEA. CDR3 nucleotide sequence: TGCAGCGTTGGTCAAGGGGGCTACGAGCAGTACTTC. Amino acid sequence: CSVGQGGYEQYF.

The chain has TRBV2 and TRBJ1-4; 8 positions agree with TRBD1. CDR1 and CDR2 from the germline V gene are SNHLY and FYNNEI. This CDR3 contains 14 residues. The V and J ends lost 6 bases and 6 bases, in that order; junction bases with no gene match: 6. CDR3 region: CASRHRGDYEKLFF. In nucleotides, the CDR3 is TGTGCCAGCAGGCACAGGGGGGATTATGAAAAACTGTTTTTT.

V and J are TRBV7-9 and TRBJ1-6, with D maybe TRBD1 (5 bases). Germline CDR1 and CDR2: SEHNR and FQNEAQ (reference sequence). V was pared by 2 bases and J by 10 bases, with 6 bases between. The CDR3 consists of 12 residues. CDR3 in amino acids: CASSLRGSPLHF. The CDR3 DNA reads TGTGCCAGCAGCTTAAGGGGCTCACCCCTCCACTTT.

The gene calls are TRBV9 and TRBJ1-3; unclear D gene. Germline V gene sequence: CDR1 SGDLS, CDR2 YYNGEE. The CDR3 has 16 residues. V was clipped by 0 bases and J by 1 base, with 11 bases between them. The CDR3 sequence: CASSVEAGLSGNTIYF. Written as DNA, the CDR3 is TGTGCCAGCAGCGTAGAGGCGGGATTATCTGGAAACACCATATATTTT.

The J gene is TRBJ1-1, the V gene TRBV15, with D hard to call. Trimming shortened V by 3 bases and J by 4 bases, and 9 bases separated the two germline ends. Germline CDR1 reads LNHNV; CDR2 reads YYDKDF (reference sequence). There are 13 residues in the CDR3. CDR3 DNA sequence: TGTGCCACCAGCAGTAGACGGAGCACTGAAGCTTTCTTT. It specifies CATSSRRSTEAFF. Full variable domain (rest looked up from reference TRBV15 and TRBJ1-1): DAMVIQNPRYQVTQFGKPVTLSCSQTLNHNVMYWYQQKSSQAPKLLFHYYDKDFNNEADTPDNFQSRRPNTSFCFLDIRSPGLGDTAMYLCATSSRRSTEAFFGQGTRLTVV.

This chain links TRBV2 with TRBJ1-5; the D is unclear. The V gene lost 6 bases and the J gene lost 6 bases, with 12 bases spanning the gap. CDR1 SNHLY and CDR2 FYNNEI come from the germline V gene. The CDR3 consists of 13 residues. The CDR3 loop reads CASRWRSGQPQHF. The CDR3, as DNA: TGTGCCAGCAGGTGGAGGAGCGGTCAGCCCCAGCATTTT.

The chain has TRBV19 and TRBJ2-1; D is undetermined. This CDR3 comprises 12 residues. Germline V gene lookup returns CDR1 LNHDA and CDR2 SQIVND (reference sequence). V lost 3 bases and J lost 7, with 7 bases in between. CDR3 in DNA: TGTGCCAGTAGTATGTTCCTAAATGAGCAGTTCTTC. This translates into CASSMFLNEQFF.

The chain combines TRBV27 with TRBJ2-3, with D perhaps TRBD2 (5 bases). Germline loops: CDR1 MNHEY, CDR2 SMNVEV (reference sequence). This CDR3 contains 16 residues. The V gene lost 3 bases and the J gene lost 2 bases, with 15 bases spanning the gap. CDR3 nucleotides: TGTGCCAGCAGTTTGGTCCGCGTGGAGGACACAGATACGCAGTATTTT. Amino acids: CASSLVRVEDTDTQYF.

This rearrangement joins TRBV30 to TRBJ1-3; no clear D gene. This CDR3 region has 15 residues. CDR1 and CDR2 from the germline V gene are GTSNPN and SVGIG (reference sequence). The V end was cut by 2 bases, the J end by 0 bases, with 11 bases between. The CDR3 region is CAWSRGIFSGNTIYF. In DNA, the CDR3 is TGTGCCTGGAGTCGAGGGATCTTCTCTGGAAACACCATATATTTT.

The V gene is TRBV5-4, the J gene TRBJ2-7; 9 positions match TRBD2. The V gene end was trimmed by 1 base and the J gene end by 0 bases; junction bases not matched to a gene: 5. Looked up from germline, CDR1 is SGHNT and CDR2 is YYREEE (reference sequence). The CDR3 is 16 residues long. CDR3: CASSLKREDPSYEQYF. Here the CDR3 DNA reads TGTGCCAGCAGCTTGAAGCGGGAGGACCCCTCCTACGAGCAGTACTTC.

The rearrangement joins TRBV28 to TRBJ2-7; possibly TRBD1 for D (5 bases). The CDR3 extends over 13 amino acids. Trimming removed 3 bases from V and 4 bases from J, with 10 bases in between. Germline CDR1 and CDR2: MDHEN and SYDVKM. CDR3 region: CASSFRRDYEQYF. The CDR3 DNA follows: TGTGCCAGCAGTTTCCGCAGGGATTACGAGCAGTACTTC.